What follows are 8 T cell receptor beta chains derived from one specimen sequenced in a study of T-cell reconstitution after alpha-beta-depleted transplantation in children listed by TCRdb under 2016. In the paper's terms, the treatment or condition label means: allogeneic hematopoietic cell transplantation with graft depleted of TCRalphabeta T cells and CD19 B cells. The library was built by means of PCR. TCRdb shows the sequencer as Illumina HiSeq 2500. TCR libraries were prepared with molecular barcoding, using unique molecular identifiers to normalize TCRbeta repertoire quantification. The public reads were reprocessed in TCRdb via fastp at Q25 and MiXCR, keeping in-frame beta chains. Each record represents a unique CDR3 protein, reported with the most common genes and DNA among its rows. The sample yields around 450,000 distinct CDR3 sequences; around 16% were counted once. The ten largest clones take up 25% to 30% of the sample.

Material: PBMCs, mostly from graft donor cells, obtained 360 days after TCRalphabeta/CD19-depleted stem cell transplant. These receptors all come from a boy in the first two years of life who had a stem cell transplant for Wiskott-Aldrich syndrome, so the T cells may come from the graft donor.

The chain couples TRBV5-1 to TRBJ2-1, with a tentative D call TRBD1 (5 bases). This CDR3 spans 15 amino acids. Germline V gene data show CDR1 as SGHRS and CDR2 as YFSETQ. The V end lost 2 bases, the J end lost 6 bases, and 15 bases lay between the germline ends. DNA of the CDR3: TGCGCCAGCAGCTTAGCTACAGGTAACTGCAATGAGCAGTTCTTC. As protein: CASSLATGNCNEQFF.

This clonotype was recorded a few times. The chain couples TRBV12-3 or TRBV12-4 to TRBJ2-3; D is uncertain. V lost 2 bases, J lost 6 bases, and 24 bases lay in between. The CDR3 extends over 18 amino acids. The CDR3 sequence is CASSLRLFGSDNVDTQYF. CDR3 bases: TGTGCCAGCAGTTTAAGGTTGTTCGGGTCCGATAATGTTGATACGCAGTATTTT.

This clonotype has more than one count but fewer than ten. The gene calls are TRBV6-5 and TRBJ2-7, with unresolved D. The CDR3 runs to 15 residues. The V end was cut by 0 bases, the J end by 7 bases, with 16 bases between. The V gene's germline CDR1 is MNHEY and CDR2 SVGAGI. The CDR3 loop is CASSYSRLLLREQYF. CDR3 coding DNA: TGTGCCAGCAGTTACTCTAGACTTCTGCTACGAGAGCAGTACTTC.

This clonotype was counted only a few times. The gene calls are TRBV3-1 and TRBJ1-1; D might be TRBD1 (6 bases). V lost 2 bases and J lost 7, with 20 bases in between. CDR3 length: 16 residues. Per the germline V gene, CDR1 is LGHDT and CDR2 is YNNKEL (reference sequence). For the CDR3, the DNA is TGTGCCAGCAGCCAACGACAGGTTTCCCTTGCCCTTGAAGCTTTCTTT. It yields the protein CASSQRQVSLALEAFF.

This clonotype occurred a few times. This chain links TRBV4-2 with TRBJ2-2; 8 bases line up with TRBD2. The V segment lost 1 base and the J segment 8 bases; nucleotides outside the gene matches: 9. Germline lookup yields CDR1 LGHNA and CDR2 YNFKEQ. The CDR3 loop spans 16 amino acids. For the CDR3, the DNA is TGTGCCAGCAGCCAAGTGAATCTAGCGGGTGGGGGGGAGCTGTTTTTT. Its translation: CASSQVNLAGGGELFF.

The sample holds a few counts of this clonotype. The J gene is TRBJ2-7, the V gene TRBV7-6; 7 nucleotides line up with TRBD2. Germline CDR1 reads SGHVS; CDR2 reads FNYEAQ. The CDR3 contains 15 residues. The trim removed 4 bases at V and 1 base at J, leaving 7 bases unmatched. CDR3 bases: TGTGCCAGCAGCTCGTACGGGGAGGGGTCCTACGAGCAGTACTTC. The encoded protein is CASSSYGEGSYEQYF.

The sample holds a few counts of this clonotype. CDR3 DNA: TGTGCCAGCAGTGATTGGGGACAGCAGTACGAGCAGTACTTC. Translating it yields CASSDWGQQYEQYF. J is TRBJ2-7 and V is TRBV2, with TRBD1 matching over 7 bases. The J segment lost 4 bases and the V segment lost 3 bases, leaving 6 bases of the junction unmatched. Germline V lookup: CDR1 SNHLY, CDR2 FYNNEI. The length of the CDR3 is 14 residues. Full variable domain (outside the CDR3, taken from reference TRBV2 and TRBJ2-7): EPEVTQTPSHQVTQMGQEVILRCVPISNHLYFYWYRQILGQKVEFLVSFYNNEISEKSEIFDDQFSVERPDGSNFTLKIRSTKLEDSAMYFCASSDWGQQYEQYFGPGTRLTVT.

The chain links TRBV5-1 to TRBJ2-3; D gene uncertain. Germline assignment: CDR1 SGHRS and CDR2 YFSETQ. V lost 1 base, J lost 3 bases, and 12 bases lay in between. This CDR3 has 15 residues. The CDR3 loop reads CASSLPLGATDTQYF. The DNA of the CDR3 is TGCGCCAGCAGCTTGCCGCTAGGTGCGACAGATACGCAGTATTTT.